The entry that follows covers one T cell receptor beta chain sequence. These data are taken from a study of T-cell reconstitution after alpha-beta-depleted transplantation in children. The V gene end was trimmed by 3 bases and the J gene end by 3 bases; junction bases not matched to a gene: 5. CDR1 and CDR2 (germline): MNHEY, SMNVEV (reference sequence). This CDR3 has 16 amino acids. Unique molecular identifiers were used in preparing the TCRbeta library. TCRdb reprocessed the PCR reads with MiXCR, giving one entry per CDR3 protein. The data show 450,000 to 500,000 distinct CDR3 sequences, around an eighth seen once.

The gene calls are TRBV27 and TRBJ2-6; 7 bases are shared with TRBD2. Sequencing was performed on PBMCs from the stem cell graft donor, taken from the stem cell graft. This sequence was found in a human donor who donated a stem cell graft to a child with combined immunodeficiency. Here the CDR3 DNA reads TGTGCCAGCAGTTTCCTCGGGGGGTTTGGGGCCAACGTCCTGACTTTC. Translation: CASSFLGGFGANVLTF.